The clone carrying this T cell receptor (beta chain) was observed many times. As yet, its antigen is unknown. This record comes from a study of post-analysis software for immune sequencing data. Study at large: Relapsing-remitting, secondary progressive and progressive-relapsing forms of multiple sclerosis all featured among disease courses. Regarding the study as a whole: A significant reduction in normalized Chao1 diversity was observed in multiple sclerosis patients versus controls. Batch-matched samples strongly co-clustered by F measure. Controls had lower frequencies than patients of five TRBV segments, which included TRBV5-6, TRBV5-1 and TRBV20-1.

This CDR3 comprises 15 residues. The germline V gene has CDR1 ENHRY and CDR2 SYGVKD. V dropped 5 bases and J dropped 10 bases, with 21 bases sitting between them. The TCR beta cDNA libraries contained unique molecular identifiers. In TCRdb, the PCR reads were re-called with MiXCR into one record per CDR3 protein. In the table there are 700,000 to 800,000 distinct CDR3 sequences, 30% of which are singletons. The clonotype originates from a girl aged 5-17 years with multiple sclerosis. This sequence joins TRBV10-3 and TRBJ2-1; a weak D match, TRBD2 (7 bases). The material sequenced was blood. For the CDR3, the DNA is TGTGCCATCAGTCACCGCGGGGGCGGGAGTCTGGAGCAGTTCTTC. This encodes CAISHRGGGSLEQFF.